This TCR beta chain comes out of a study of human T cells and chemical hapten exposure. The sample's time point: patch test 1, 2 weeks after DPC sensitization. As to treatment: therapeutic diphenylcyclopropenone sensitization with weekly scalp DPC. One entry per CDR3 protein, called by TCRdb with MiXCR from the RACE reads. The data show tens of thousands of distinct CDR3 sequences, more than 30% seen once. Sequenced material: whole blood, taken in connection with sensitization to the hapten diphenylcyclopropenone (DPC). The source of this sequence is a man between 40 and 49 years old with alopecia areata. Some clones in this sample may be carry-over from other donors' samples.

CDR3 DNA: TGCAGCGTTGTGTTGGGGTACGAGCAGTACTTC. This gives the protein CSVVLGYEQYF. The chain employs TRBV29-1 and TRBJ2-7; D gene ambiguous. This CDR3 comprises 11 residues. From germline, CDR1 is SQVTM and CDR2 ANQGSEA. The V and J ends lost 4 bases and 4 bases respectively, with 8 bases between them.